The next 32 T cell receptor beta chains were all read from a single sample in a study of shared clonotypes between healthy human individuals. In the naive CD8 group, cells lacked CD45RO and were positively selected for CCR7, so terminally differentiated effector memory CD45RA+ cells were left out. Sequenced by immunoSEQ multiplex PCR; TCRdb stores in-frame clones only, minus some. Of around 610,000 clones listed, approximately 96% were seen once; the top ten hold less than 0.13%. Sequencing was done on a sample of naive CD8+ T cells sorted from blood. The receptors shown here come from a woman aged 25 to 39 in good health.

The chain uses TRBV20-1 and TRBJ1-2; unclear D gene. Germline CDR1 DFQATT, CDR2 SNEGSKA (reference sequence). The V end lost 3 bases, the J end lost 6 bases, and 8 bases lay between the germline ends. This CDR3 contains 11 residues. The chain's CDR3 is CSASSADGYTF. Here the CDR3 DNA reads TGCAGTGCTAGTTCCGCCGATGGCTACACCTTC.

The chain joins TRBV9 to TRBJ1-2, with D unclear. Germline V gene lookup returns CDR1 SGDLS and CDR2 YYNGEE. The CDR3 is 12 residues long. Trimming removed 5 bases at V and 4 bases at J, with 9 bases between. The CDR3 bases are TGTGCCAGCAGTGGGGAGGGCTATGGCTACACCTTC. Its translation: CASSGEGYGYTF.

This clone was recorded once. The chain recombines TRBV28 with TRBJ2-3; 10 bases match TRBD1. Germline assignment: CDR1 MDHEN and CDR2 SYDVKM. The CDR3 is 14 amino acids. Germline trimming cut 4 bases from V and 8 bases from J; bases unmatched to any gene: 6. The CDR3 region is CASSSGQGYGTQYF. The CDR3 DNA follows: TGTGCCAGCAGTTCGGGACAGGGGTACGGTACGCAGTATTTT. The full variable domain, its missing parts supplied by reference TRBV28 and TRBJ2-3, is DVKVTQSSRYLVKRTGEKVFLECVQDMDHENMFWYRQDPGLGLRLIYFSYDVKMKEKGDIPEGYSVSREKKERFSLILESASTNQTSMYLCASSSGQGYGTQYFGPGTRLTVL.

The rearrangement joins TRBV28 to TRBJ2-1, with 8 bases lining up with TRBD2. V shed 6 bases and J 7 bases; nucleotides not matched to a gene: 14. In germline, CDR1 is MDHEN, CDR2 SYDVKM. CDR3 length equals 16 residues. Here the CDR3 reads CASSRLGTSVGNEQFF. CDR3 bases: TGTGCCAGCAGCCGACTAGGGACTAGTGTTGGGAATGAGCAGTTCTTC.

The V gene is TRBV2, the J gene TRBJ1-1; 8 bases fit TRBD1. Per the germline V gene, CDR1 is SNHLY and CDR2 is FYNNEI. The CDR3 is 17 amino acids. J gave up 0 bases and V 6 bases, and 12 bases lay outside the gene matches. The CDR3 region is CASRDSTGVGVNTEAFF. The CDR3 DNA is TGTGCCAGCAGGGACTCGACAGGGGTGGGGGTGAACACTGAAGCTTTCTTT.

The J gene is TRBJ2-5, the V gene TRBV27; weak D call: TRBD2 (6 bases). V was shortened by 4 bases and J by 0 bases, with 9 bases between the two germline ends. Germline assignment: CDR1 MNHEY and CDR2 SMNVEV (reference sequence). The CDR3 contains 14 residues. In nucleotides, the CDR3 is TGTGCCAGCAGTTCTCTAGCGAACCAAGAGACCCAGTACTTC. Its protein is CASSSLANQETQYF.

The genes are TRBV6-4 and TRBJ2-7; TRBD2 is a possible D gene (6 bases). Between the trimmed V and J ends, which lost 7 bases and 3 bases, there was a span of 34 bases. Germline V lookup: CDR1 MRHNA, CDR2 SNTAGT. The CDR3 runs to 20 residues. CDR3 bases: TGTGCCAGCAACAAAACCCCCGGGGGAATACTCCGCCTTTGGGACTACGAGCAGTACTTC. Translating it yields CASNKTPGGILRLWDYEQYF.

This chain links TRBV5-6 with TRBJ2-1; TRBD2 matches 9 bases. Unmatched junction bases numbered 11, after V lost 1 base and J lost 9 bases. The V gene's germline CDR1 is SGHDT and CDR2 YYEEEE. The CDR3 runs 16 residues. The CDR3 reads CASSLFFGGRVGEQFF. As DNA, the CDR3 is TGTGCCAGCAGCTTGTTTTTCGGCGGGAGGGTGGGTGAGCAGTTCTTC.

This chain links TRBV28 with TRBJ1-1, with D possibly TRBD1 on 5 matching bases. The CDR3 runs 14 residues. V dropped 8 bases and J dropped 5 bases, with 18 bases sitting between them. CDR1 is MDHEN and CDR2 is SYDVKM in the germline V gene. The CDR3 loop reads CASLGGNDLTEAFF. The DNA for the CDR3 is TGTGCCAGCCTGGGGGGGAACGATTTGACTGAAGCTTTCTTT.

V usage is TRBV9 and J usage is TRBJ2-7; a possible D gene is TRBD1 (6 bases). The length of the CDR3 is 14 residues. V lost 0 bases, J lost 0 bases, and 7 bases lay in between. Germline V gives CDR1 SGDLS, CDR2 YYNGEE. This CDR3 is CASSVGTVSYEQYF. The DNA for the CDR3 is TGTGCCAGCAGCGTAGGGACAGTCTCCTACGAGCAGTACTTC.

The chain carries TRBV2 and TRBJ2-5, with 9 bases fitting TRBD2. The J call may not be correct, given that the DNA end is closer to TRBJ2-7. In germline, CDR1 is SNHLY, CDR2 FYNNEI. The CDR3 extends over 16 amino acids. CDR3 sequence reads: CASGGTSSRNLYEQYF. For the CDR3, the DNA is TGTGCCAGCGGAGGGACTAGCAGTCGTAATCTGTACGAGCAGTACTTC.

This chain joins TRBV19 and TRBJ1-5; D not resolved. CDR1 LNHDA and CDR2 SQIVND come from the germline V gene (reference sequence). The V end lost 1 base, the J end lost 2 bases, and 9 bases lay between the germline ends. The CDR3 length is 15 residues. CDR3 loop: CASSIGPGGNQPQHF. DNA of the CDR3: TGTGCCAGTAGTATAGGGCCGGGTGGCAATCAGCCCCAGCATTTT.

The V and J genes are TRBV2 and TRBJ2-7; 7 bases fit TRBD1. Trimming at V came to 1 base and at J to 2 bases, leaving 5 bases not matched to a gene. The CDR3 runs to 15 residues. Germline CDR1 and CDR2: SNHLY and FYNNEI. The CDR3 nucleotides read TGTGCCAGCAGTGAAGGCAGGGGGAGAACCTACGAGCAGTACTTC. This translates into CASSEGRGRTYEQYF.

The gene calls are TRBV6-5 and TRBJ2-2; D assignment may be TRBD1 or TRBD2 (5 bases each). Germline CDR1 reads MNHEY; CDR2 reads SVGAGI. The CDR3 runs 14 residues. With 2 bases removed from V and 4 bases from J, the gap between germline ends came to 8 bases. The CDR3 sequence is CASSYGDGTGELFF. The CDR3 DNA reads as TGTGCCAGCAGTTACGGGGACGGCACCGGGGAGCTGTTTTTT.

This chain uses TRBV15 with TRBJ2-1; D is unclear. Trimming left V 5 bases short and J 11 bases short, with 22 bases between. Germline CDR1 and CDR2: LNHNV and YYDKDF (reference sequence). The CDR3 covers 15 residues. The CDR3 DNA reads TGTGCCACCAGCGAGAGCGCCTCCCGGGCCATCCAGCAGTTCTTC. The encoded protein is CATSESASRAIQQFF.

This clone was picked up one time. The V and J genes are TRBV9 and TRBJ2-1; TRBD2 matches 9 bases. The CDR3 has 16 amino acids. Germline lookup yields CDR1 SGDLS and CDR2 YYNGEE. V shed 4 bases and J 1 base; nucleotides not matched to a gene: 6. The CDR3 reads CASSIATSGSYNEQFF. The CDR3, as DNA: TGTGCCAGCAGCATCGCGACTAGCGGATCCTACAATGAGCAGTTCTTC.

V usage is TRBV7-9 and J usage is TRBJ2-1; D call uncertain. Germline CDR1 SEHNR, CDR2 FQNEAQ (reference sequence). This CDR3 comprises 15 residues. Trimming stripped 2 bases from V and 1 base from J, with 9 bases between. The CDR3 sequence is CASSLSSGSYNEQFF. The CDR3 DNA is TGTGCCAGCAGCTTATCGTCCGGTTCCTACAATGAGCAGTTCTTC. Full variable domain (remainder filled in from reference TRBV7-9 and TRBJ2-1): DTGVSQNPRHKITKRGQNVTFRCDPISEHNRLYWYRQTLGQGPEFLTYFQNEAQLEKSRLLSDRFSAERPKGSFSTLEIQRTEQGDSAMYLCASSLSSGSYNEQFFGPGTRLTVL.

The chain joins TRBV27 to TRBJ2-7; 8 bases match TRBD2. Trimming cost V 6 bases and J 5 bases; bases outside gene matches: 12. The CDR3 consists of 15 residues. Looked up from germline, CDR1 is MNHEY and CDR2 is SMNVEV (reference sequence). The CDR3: CASSLGRGGPHEQYF. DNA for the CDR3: TGTGCCAGCAGCTTAGGGCGCGGGGGGCCCCACGAGCAGTACTTC.

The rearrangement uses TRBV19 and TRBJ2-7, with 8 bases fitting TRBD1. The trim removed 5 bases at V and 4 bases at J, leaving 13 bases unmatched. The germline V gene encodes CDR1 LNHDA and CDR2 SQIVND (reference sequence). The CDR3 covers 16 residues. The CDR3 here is CASSFRDRTLGYEQYF. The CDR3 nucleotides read TGTGCCAGTAGTTTCCGGGACAGGACTCTGGGATACGAGCAGTACTTC. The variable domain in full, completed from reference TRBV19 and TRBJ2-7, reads DGGITQSPKYLFRKEGQNVTLSCEQNLNHDAMYWYRQDPGQGLRLIYYSQIVNDFQKGDIAEGYSVSREKKESFPLTVTSAQKNPTAFYLCASSFRDRTLGYEQYFGPGTRLTVT.

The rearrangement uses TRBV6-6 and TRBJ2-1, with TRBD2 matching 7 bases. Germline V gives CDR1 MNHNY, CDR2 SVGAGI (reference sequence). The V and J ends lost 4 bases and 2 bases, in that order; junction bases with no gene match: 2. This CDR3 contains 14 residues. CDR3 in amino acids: CASSSTSAYNEQFF. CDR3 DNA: TGTGCCAGCAGTTCTACTAGCGCCTACAATGAGCAGTTCTTC.

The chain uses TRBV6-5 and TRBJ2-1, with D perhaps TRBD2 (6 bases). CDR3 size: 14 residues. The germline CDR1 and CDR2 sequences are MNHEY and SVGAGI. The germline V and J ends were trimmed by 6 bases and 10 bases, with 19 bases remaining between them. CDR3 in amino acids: CASSPVREAQEQFF. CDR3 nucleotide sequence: TGTGCCAGCAGCCCTGTGAGGGAGGCGCAGGAGCAGTTCTTC.

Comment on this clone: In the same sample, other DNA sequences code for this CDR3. In DNA, the CDR3 is TGCAGCGTTGAGACAGATTACAATGAGCAGTTCTTC. Translated: CSVETDYNEQFF. The chain links TRBV29-1 to TRBJ2-1; D might be TRBD1 (5 bases). Trimming removed 3 bases from V and 4 bases from J, with 7 bases in between. The CDR3 has 12 residues. CDR1 is SQVTM, CDR2 ANQGSEA, per germline.

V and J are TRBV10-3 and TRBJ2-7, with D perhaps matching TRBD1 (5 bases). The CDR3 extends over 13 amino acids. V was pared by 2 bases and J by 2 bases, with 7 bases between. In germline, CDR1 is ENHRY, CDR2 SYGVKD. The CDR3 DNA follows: TGTGCCATCAGTGAGGACAGAGCCTACGAGCAGTACTTC. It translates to CAISEDRAYEQYF.

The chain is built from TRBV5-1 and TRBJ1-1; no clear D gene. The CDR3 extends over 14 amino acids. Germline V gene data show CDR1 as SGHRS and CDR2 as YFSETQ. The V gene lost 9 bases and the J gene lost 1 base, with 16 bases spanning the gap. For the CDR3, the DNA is TGCGCCACCAAAAGGGTAGGCGGGAACACTGAAGCTTTCTTT. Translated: CATKRVGGNTEAFF.

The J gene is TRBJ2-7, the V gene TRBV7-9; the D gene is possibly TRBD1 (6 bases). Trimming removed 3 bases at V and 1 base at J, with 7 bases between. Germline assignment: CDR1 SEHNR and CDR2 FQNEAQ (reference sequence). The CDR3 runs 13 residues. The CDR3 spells CASSFGQSYEQYF. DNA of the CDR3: TGTGCCAGCAGCTTTGGACAGTCCTACGAGCAGTACTTC.

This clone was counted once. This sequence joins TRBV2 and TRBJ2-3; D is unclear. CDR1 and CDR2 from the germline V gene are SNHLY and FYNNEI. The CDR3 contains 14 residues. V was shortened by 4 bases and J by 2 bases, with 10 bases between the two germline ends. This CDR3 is CASSGPWNTDTQYF. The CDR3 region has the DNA TGTGCCAGCAGTGGCCCTTGGAACACAGATACGCAGTATTTT.

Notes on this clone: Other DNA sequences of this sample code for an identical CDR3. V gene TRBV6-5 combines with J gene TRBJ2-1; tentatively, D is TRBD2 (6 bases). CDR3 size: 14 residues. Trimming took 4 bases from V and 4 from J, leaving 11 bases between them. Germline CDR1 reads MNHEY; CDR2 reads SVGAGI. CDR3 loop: CASSSGTSYNEQFF. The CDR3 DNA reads TGTGCCAGCAGTTCCGGGACTTCTTACAATGAGCAGTTCTTC.

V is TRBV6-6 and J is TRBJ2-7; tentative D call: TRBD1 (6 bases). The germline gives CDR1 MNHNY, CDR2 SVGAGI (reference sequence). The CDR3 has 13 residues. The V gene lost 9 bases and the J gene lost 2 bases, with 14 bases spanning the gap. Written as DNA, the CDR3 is TGTGCCAGTCGGAACCGGACAGCCTACGAGCAGTACTTC. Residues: CASRNRTAYEQYF.

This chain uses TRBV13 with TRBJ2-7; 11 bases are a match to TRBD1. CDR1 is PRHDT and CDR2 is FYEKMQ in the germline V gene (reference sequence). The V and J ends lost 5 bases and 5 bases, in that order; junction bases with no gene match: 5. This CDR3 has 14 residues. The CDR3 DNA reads TGTGCCAGCAGCACCCGGACAGGGGGCGACGAGCAGTACTTC. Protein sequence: CASSTRTGGDEQYF.

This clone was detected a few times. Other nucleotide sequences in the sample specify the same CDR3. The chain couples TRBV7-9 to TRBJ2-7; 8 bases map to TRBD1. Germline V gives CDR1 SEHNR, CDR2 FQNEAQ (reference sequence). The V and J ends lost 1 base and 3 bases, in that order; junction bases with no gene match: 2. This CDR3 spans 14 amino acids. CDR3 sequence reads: CASSLGTGIYEQYF. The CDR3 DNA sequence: TGTGCCAGCAGCTTAGGGACAGGGATCTACGAGCAGTACTTC.

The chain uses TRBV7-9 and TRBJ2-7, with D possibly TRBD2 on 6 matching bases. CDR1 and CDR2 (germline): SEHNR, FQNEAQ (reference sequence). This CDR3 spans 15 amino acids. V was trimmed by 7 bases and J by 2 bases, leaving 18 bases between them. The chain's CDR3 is CASINLEGFTYEQYF. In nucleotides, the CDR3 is TGTGCCAGCATCAACCTGGAGGGGTTTACCTACGAGCAGTACTTC.

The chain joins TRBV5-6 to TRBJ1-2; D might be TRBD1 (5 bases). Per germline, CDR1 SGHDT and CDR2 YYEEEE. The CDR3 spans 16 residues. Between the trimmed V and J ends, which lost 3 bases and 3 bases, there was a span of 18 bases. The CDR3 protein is CASSSQTEWLDYGYTF. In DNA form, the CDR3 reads TGTGCCAGCAGCTCCCAGACAGAATGGTTGGACTATGGCTACACCTTC.